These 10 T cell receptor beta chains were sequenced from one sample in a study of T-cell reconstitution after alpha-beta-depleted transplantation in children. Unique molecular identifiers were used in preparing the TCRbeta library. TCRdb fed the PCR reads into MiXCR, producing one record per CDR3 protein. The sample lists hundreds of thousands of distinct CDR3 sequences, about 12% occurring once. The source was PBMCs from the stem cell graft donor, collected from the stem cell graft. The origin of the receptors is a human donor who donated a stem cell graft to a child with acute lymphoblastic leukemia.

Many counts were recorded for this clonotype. The CDR3 is CASSFLQAPEQYF. In DNA form, the CDR3 reads TGTGCCAGCAGCTTCCTACAGGCTCCCGAGCAGTACTTC. The chain is built from TRBV7-9 and TRBJ2-7; perhaps TRBD1 as D (5 bases). Germline CDR1 and CDR2: SEHNR and FQNEAQ (reference sequence). This CDR3 has 13 residues. The ends were cut back, 3 bases at V and 6 bases at J, with 12 bases in the middle.

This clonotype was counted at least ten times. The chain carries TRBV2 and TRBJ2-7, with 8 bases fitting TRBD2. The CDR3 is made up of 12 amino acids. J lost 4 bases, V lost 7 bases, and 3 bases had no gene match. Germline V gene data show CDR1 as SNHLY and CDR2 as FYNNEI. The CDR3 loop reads CASKREGYEQYF. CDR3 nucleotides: TGTGCCAGCAAACGGGAGGGATACGAGCAGTACTTC.

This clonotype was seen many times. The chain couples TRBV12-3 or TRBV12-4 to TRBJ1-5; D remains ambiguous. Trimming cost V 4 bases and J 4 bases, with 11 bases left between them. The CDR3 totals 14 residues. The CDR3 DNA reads TGTGCCAGCAGTTATGGGAGTGGGAATCAGCCCCAGCATTTT. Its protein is CASSYGSGNQPQHF.

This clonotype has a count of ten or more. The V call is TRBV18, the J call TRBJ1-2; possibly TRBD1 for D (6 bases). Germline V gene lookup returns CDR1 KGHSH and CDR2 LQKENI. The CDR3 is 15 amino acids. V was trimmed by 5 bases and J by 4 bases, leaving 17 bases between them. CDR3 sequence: CASSAGAQDTYGYTF. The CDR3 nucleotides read TGTGCCAGCTCAGCGGGGGCCCAAGACACCTATGGCTACACCTTC.

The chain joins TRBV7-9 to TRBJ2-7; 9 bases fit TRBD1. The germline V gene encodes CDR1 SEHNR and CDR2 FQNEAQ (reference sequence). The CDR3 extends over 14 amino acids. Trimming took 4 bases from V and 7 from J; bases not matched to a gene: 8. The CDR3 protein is CASSYRGRSEEQYF. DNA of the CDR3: TGTGCCAGCAGCTACAGGGGGCGAAGTGAAGAGCAGTACTTC.

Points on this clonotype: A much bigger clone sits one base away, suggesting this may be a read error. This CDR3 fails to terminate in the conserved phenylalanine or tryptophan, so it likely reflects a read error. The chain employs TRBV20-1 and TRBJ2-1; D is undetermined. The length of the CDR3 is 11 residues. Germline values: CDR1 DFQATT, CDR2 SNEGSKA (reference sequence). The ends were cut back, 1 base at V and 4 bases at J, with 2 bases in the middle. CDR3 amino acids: CSARVYNEQFS. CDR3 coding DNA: TGCAGTGCTAGAGTGTACAATGAGCAGTTCTCC.

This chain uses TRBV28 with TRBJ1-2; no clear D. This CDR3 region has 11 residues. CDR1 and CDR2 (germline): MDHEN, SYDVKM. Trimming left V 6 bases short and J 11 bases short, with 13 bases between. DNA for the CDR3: TGTGCCAGCAGGTCAAATAGGAGGTACACCTTC. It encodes CASRSNRRYTF.

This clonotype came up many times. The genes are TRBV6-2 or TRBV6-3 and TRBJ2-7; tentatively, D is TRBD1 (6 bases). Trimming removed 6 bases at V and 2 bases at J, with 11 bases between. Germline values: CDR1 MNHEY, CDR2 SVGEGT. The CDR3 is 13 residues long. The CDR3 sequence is CASREDSTYEQYF. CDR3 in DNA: TGTGCCAGCAGAGAGGACAGCACCTACGAGCAGTACTTC.

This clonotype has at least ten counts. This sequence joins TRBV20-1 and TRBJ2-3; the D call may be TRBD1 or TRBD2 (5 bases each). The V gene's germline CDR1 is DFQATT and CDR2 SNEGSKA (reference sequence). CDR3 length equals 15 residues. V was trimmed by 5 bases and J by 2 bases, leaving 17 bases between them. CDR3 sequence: CSAGPRGAPTDTQYF. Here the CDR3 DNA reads TGCAGTGCTGGCCCCCGGGGCGCCCCCACAGATACGCAGTATTTT.

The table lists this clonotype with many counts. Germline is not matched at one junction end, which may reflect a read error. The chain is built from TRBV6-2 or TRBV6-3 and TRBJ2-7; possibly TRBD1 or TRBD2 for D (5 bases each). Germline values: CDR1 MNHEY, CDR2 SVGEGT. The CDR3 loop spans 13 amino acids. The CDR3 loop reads CASSSQPGRQMHF. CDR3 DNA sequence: TGTGCCAGCAGTTCCCAACCGGGACGCCAAATGCACTTC.